Listed below are T cell receptor beta chains from one sample, sequenced in a study of T cell responses to AZD1222 COVID-19 vaccine. Libraries were prepared by immunoSEQ multiplex PCR; TCRdb keeps only in-frame clonotypes and omits some of them. The sample has some 140,000 clones; less than 95% are singletons. The source was peripheral blood, collected on day 0 of AZD1222 vaccination. Receptors were obtained from an adult in good health. CDR3s include the opening cysteine and the closing phenylalanine or tryptophan. A D gene is named only where the DNA matches it firmly. Clone size, where shown, is once, few, many, or a class for clones that have expanded.

D gene,V gene,J gene,clone size,CDR3 DNA,CDR3 protein
.,TRBV9,TRBJ1-3,.,TGTGCCAGCAGCGGTAGGGGAAACACCATATATTTT,CASSGRGNTIYF
.,TRBV9,TRBJ1-2,.,TGTGCCAGCAGCGACGGTGGGGCGCCCGTCGCCACGAATGGCTACACCTTC,CASSDGGAPVATNGYTF
TRBD2,TRBV7-2,TRBJ2-3,.,TGTGCCAGCAGCTCCCCGGGGGGGAGGGTCTGGACAGATACGCAGTATTTT,CASSSPGGRVWTDTQYF
.,TRBV7-9,TRBJ1-3,.,TGTGCCAGCAGGGGACTGAGCTCTGGAAACACCATATATTTT,CASRGLSSGNTIYF
.,TRBV9,TRBJ1-2,once,TGTGCAAGCCTCGGGGGGACACCTTCCGACTATGGCTACACCTTC,CASLGGTPSDYGYTF
.,TRBV29-1,TRBJ1-1,.,TGCAGCGTTGAATTAGGGGCAGGCTTTCGGACTGAAGCTTTCTTT,CSVELGAGFRTEAFF
.,TRBV6-5,TRBJ2-3,.,TGTGCCAGCATCAAGGGGCAGGCCACAGATACGCAGTATTTT,CASIKGQATDTQYF
.,TRBV11-3,TRBJ1-2,once,TGTGCCAGCAGCTCATTCTGGGACGTGGAAGATGGCTACACCTTC,CASSSFWDVEDGYTF
.,TRBV30,TRBJ1-1,.,TGTGCCTGGAGTGTACGGAGCGGAGCTTTCTTT,CAWSVRSGAFF
TRBD2,TRBV12-5,TRBJ2-1,.,TGTGCTAGTGGGCGCCAGATTTGGGAGGGGCCCAATTACAATGAGCAGTTCTTC,CASGRQIWEGPNYNEQFF
.,TRBV5-4,TRBJ2-5,.,TGTGCCAGCAGCCAGCCCCTCCAAGAGACCCAGTACTTC,CASSQPLQETQYF
.,TRBV19,TRBJ2-3,.,TGTGCCAGTAGTAGATCAGGCCCAGATACGCAGTATTTT,CASSRSGPDTQYF
TRBD1,TRBV18,TRBJ1-2,.,TGTGCCAGCTCACCACGGGACAGGCTGGGCTATGGCTACACCTTC,CASSPRDRLGYGYTF
TRBD1,TRBV19,TRBJ1-5,.,TGTGCCAGTAGCCGGGACAGCTATCAGCCCCAGCATTTT,CASSRDSYQPQHF
.,TRBV6-5,TRBJ2-5,.,TGTGCCAGCAGTTACGAGCAAGAGACCCAGTACTTC,CASSYEQETQYF
.,TRBV4-1,TRBJ1-5,.,TGCGCCAGCAGCCAAGAGGGGTTCAATCAGCCCCAGCATTTT,CASSQEGFNQPQHF
.,TRBV19,TRBJ2-1,.,TGTGCCAGTAGTAATCCCCAAAGGCGATGGGTCGAGTATGAGCAGTTCTTC,CASSNPQRRWVEYEQFF
.,TRBV12-5,TRBJ1-6,.,TGTGCTAGTGGTACGGGGAATTCACCCCTCCACTTT,CASGTGNSPLHF
TRBD1,TRBV2,TRBJ1-1,.,TGTGCCAGCAGTCAGGGGGGAGGGAGGGCTGAAGCTTTCTTT,CASSQGGGRAEAFF
TRBD1,TRBV7-9,TRBJ2-5,once,TGTGCCAGCAGCTTAGCTGCAGGGGGTTTAGGGGAGACCCAGTACTTC,CASSLAAGGLGETQYF
TRBD2,TRBV5-5,TRBJ2-7,few,TGTGCCAGCAGTAAAGGACTAGCGGGAGAAGTCACCGAGCAGTACTTC,CASSKGLAGEVTEQYF
.,TRBV6-6,TRBJ2-3,.,TGTGCCACCGCAACGCGAGCGAGAAGCACAGATACGCAGTATTTT,CATATRARSTDTQYF
.,TRBV7-9,TRBJ2-1,.,TGTGCCAGCAGCTTAACTGTCGGCAATGAGCAGTTCTTC,CASSLTVGNEQFF
TRBD1,TRBV5-1,TRBJ1-1,.,TGCGCCAGCAGCACGACAGGGTTTAACACTGAAGCTTTCTTT,CASSTTGFNTEAFF
.,TRBV30,TRBJ1-5,few,TGTGCCTGGAGTAACGGACCGGGAGCCCAGCATTTT,CAWSNGPGAQHF
.,TRBV9,TRBJ2-2,.,TGTGCCAGCAGCGCCAATAAGGGGGAGCTGTTTTTT,CASSANKGELFF
.,TRBV24-1,TRBJ2-7,.,TGTGCCAGAGCAGCCGGTTACGAGCAGTACTTC,CARAAGYEQYF
TRBD1,TRBV7-8,TRBJ1-2,.,TGTGCCAGCAGCCCGGACAGGGACAGCTATGGCTACACCTTC,CASSPDRDSYGYTF
.,TRBV3-1/TRBV3-2,TRBJ2-2,.,TGTGCCAGCAGCCAGGGGACAGTGGGGGGCACCGGGGAGCTGTTTTTT,CASSQGTVGGTGELFF
.,TRBV27,TRBJ1-3,.,TGTGCCAGCAGGGCCAGGGATGTTCCTGGAAACACCATATATTTT,CASRARDVPGNTIYF
.,TRBV6-2/TRBV6-3,TRBJ2-1,.,TGTGCCAGCAGTACCCCGGGCTCCAGCTCCTACAATGAGCAGTTCTTC,CASSTPGSSSYNEQFF
.,TRBV2,TRBJ2-5,.,TGTGCCAGCACAGGGCTGGAGACCCAGTACTTC,CASTGLETQYF
TRBD1,TRBV7-2,TRBJ1-4,.,TGTGCCAGCAGCTTAAGACAGGGGGACGAAAAACTGTTTTTT,CASSLRQGDEKLFF
.,TRBV6-2/TRBV6-3,TRBJ1-2,.,TGTGCCAGCAGTCTAACCCCCTGGCAGGGCGATGGCTACACCTTC,CASSLTPWQGDGYTF
.,TRBV19,TRBJ2-3,.,TGTGCCAGTAGTCCGACAGTCCCCCCGATCAATACGCAGTATTTT,CASSPTVPPINTQYF
.,TRBV4-2,TRBJ1-1,.,TGTGCCAGCAGCCCAGCCGGTGGGACTGAAGCTTTCTTT,CASSPAGGTEAFF
.,TRBV19,TRBJ1-2,.,TGTGCCAGTAGTTCTATAGGAATCTTCTATGGCTACACCTTC,CASSSIGIFYGYTF
.,TRBV5-1,TRBJ1-2,.,TGCGCCAGCAGCTTACTCGGGACGGGGAACTATGGCTACACCTTC,CASSLLGTGNYGYTF
TRBD2,TRBV11-2,TRBJ2-3,.,TGTGCCAGCAGCACGCAGACTAGCACCCCAGATACGCAGTATTTT,CASSTQTSTPDTQYF
.,TRBV10-3,TRBJ1-3,.,TGTGCCATCAGTGAGTCTTGGGTCCACTCTGGAAACACCATATATTTT,CAISESWVHSGNTIYF
TRBD2,TRBV9,TRBJ2-1,.,TGTGCCAGCAGCGTGGGGGGGAATCTCTACAATGAGCAGTTCTTC,CASSVGGNLYNEQFF
.,TRBV4-1,TRBJ1-4,.,TGCGCCAGCAGCCAAGGGTGGGCAGTGGGTGAAAAACTGTTTTTT,CASSQGWAVGEKLFF
.,TRBV11-2,TRBJ1-1,once,TGTGCCAGCAGCTTAGATGATAGCCTGATGAACACTGAAGCTTTCTTT,CASSLDDSLMNTEAFF
.,TRBV19,TRBJ2-7,.,TGTGCCAGTAGTAATCGGGGTTTTGAGGACGAGCAGTACTTC,CASSNRGFEDEQYF
TRBD1,TRBV5-1,TRBJ1-3,.,TGCGCCAGCAGCTTGGACAGGGGCTCTGGAAACACCATATATTTT,CASSLDRGSGNTIYF
.,TRBV7-8,TRBJ1-5,once,TGTGCCAGCAGCTTCAGGGGCAATCAGCCCCAGCATTTT,CASSFRGNQPQHF
.,TRBV7-2,TRBJ2-6,.,TGTGCCAGCAGGCGACCCTCTGGGGCCAACGTCCTGACTTTC,CASRRPSGANVLTF
.,TRBV7-2,TRBJ2-7,.,TGTGCCAGCAGCTCCCAGGTGGGAGCCTACGAGCAGTACTTC,CASSSQVGAYEQYF
TRBD1,TRBV15,TRBJ1-5,.,TGTGCCACCAGCAGACACAGGGGTCTGCGTCAGCCCCAGCATTTT,CATSRHRGLRQPQHF
.,TRBV6-2/TRBV6-3,TRBJ1-5,.,TGTGCCAGCAGTAGGGTTCGCCGAAATCAGCCCCAGCATTTT,CASSRVRRNQPQHF
.,TRBV7-8,TRBJ1-5,.,TGTGCCAGCAGCTCGGGACGGCGCAATCAGCCCCAGCATTTT,CASSSGRRNQPQHF
.,TRBV15,TRBJ1-6,.,TGTGCCACCAGCAGAGAGCCCCTCGACCGAACCTATAATTCACCCCTCCACTTT,CATSREPLDRTYNSPLHF
.,TRBV6-4,TRBJ1-6,.,TGTGCCAGCAGTGTAGTCCCGAGAGCCCTCCACTTT,CASSVVPRALHF
.,TRBV3-1/TRBV3-2,TRBJ2-3,.,TGTGCCAGCAGCCCCCAGGGGAGGTCAGATACGCAGTATTTT,CASSPQGRSDTQYF
.,TRBV5-5,TRBJ2-6,.,TGTGCCAGCAGCATGGGGGTTTCTGGGGCCAACGTCCTGACTTTC,CASSMGVSGANVLTF
TRBD1,TRBV4-2,TRBJ1-5,.,TGTGCCAGCAGCCCGGACGCAGCAGGGGGAGGCCAGCCCCAGCATTTT,CASSPDAAGGGQPQHF
.,TRBV5-6,TRBJ1-5,.,TGTGCCAGCAGCTTCAGGGGTCAAAAGCCCCAGCATTTT,CASSFRGQKPQHF
TRBD2,TRBV9,TRBJ2-3,.,TGTGCCAGCAGCCCAATATATACTAGCGGGGTTTCCACAGATACGCAGTATTTT,CASSPIYTSGVSTDTQYF
.,TRBV7-6,TRBJ2-7,few,TGTGCCAGCAGCTCCCCGGGGGCAGACACCTTCTACGAGCAGTACTTC,CASSSPGADTFYEQYF